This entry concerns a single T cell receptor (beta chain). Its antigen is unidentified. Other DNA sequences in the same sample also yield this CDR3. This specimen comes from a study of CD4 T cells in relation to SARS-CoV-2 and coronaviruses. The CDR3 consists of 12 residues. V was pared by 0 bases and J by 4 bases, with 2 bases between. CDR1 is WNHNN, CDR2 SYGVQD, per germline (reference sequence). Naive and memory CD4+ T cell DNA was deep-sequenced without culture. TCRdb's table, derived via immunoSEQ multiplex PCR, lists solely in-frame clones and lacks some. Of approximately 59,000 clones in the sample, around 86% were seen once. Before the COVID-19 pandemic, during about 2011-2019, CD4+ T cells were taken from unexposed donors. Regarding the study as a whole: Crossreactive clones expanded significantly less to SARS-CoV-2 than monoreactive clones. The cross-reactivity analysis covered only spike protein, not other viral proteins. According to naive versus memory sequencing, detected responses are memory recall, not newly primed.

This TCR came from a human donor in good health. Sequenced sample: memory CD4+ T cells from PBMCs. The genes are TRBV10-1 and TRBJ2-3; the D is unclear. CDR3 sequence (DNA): TGCGCCAGCAGTGAGTCCTCAGATACGCAGTATTTT. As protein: CASSESSDTQYF.